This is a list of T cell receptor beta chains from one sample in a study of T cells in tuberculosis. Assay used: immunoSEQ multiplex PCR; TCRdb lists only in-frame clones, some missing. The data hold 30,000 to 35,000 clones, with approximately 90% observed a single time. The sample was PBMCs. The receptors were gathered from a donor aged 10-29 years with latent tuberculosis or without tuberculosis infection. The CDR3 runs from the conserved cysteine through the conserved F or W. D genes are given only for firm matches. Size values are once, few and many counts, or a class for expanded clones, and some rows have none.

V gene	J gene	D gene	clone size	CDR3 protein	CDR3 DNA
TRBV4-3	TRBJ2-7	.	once	CASSQEIGGEAYEQYF	TGCGCCAGCAGCCAAGAAATTGGAGGGGAGGCTTACGAGCAGTACTTC
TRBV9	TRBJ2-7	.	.	CASSPRDFTPYEQYF	TGTGCCAGCAGCCCAAGGGACTTTACCCCCTACGAGCAGTACTTC
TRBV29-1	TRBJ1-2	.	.	CSVERGLYGYTF	TGCAGCGTTGAAAGAGGGCTCTATGGCTACACCTTC
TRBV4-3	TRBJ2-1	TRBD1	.	CASSLRLGTVYNEQFF	TGCGCCAGCAGCCTACGCCTAGGGACAGTCTACAATGAGCAGTTCTTC
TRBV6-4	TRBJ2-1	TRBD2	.	CASSEGTSGEYNEQFF	TGTGCCAGCAGTGAGGGGACTAGCGGAGAATACAATGAGCAGTTCTTC
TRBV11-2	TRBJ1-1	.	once	CASSRNTRNTEAFF	TGTGCCAGCAGCCGTAACACCAGAAACACTGAAGCTTTCTTT
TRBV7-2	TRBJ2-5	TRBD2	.	CASSLELAGWVETQYF	TGTGCCAGCAGCTTAGAGCTAGCGGGATGGGTAGAGACCCAGTACTTC
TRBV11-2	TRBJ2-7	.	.	CASSATVSSYEQYF	TGTGCCAGCAGCGCCACGGTATCCTCCTACGAGCAGTACTTC
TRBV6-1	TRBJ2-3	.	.	CASSVRSDTQYF	TGTGCCAGCAGTGTTAGATCAGATACGCAGTATTTT
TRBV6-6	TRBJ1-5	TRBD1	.	CASSPQGSHQPQHF	TGTGCCAGCAGTCCACAGGGGTCCCATCAGCCCCAGCATTTT
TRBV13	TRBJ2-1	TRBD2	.	CASSVSGSYNEQFF	TGTGCCAGCAGCGTTAGCGGGAGTTACAATGAGCAGTTCTTC